This TCR beta chain derives from a study of cytomegalovirus exposure and HLA in healthy donors. General study results and limits: High sensitivity and specificity were reportedly achieved when the classifier diagnosed cytomegalovirus status. It was 164 TCR beta chains that were listed as cytomegalovirus-associated.

Primers for the PCR totalled 60 Vbeta and 13 Jbeta. The repertoire was sequenced with immunoSEQ multiplex PCR; TCRdb's copy has only in-frame clones and lacks some. Here the sample spans more than 150,000 clones, just over 75% being singletons. V shed 0 bases, J shed 2 bases, and the junction held 3 bases outside the gene matches. CDR3 size: 15 residues. Germline loops: CDR1 GTSNPN, CDR2 SVGIG (reference sequence). With respect to this clone: Its antigen is unidentified.

The TCR sequence derives from a man between 18 and 35 years old in good health and CMV-seronegative. The chain is built from TRBV30 and TRBJ2-3; 9 positions match TRBD2. Material for sequencing was PBMCs. CDR3 region: CAWSVTSGFTDTQYF. The CDR3 coding sequence is TGTGCCTGGAGTGTCACTAGCGGGTTCACAGATACGCAGTATTTT.